Following are 5 T cell receptor beta chains from one sample sequenced in a study of blood T cell repertoires in COVID-19. Clones were read by immunoSEQ multiplex PCR, and TCRdb kept only the in-frame ones, dropping some. The repertoire has some 87,000 clones, approximately 84% of them found once; the top ten carry around a quarter. Sequenced sample: peripheral blood. The receptor set was obtained from a man older than 75 with active or convalescent COVID-19.

The chain combines TRBV19 with TRBJ1-2, with 8 bases lining up with TRBD1. Germline CDR1 is LNHDA and CDR2 is SQIVND (reference sequence). V shed 5 bases, J shed 7 bases, and the junction held 12 bases outside the gene matches. CDR3 size: 15 residues. This CDR3 reads CASSGITRTGGGYTF. Written as DNA, the CDR3 is TGTGCCAGTAGTGGTATCACCCGTACAGGGGGTGGCTACACCTTC.

Concerning this clone itself: Other nucleotide sequences in the sample specify the same CDR3. The V call is TRBV30, the J call TRBJ2-4; D unresolved. V shed 0 bases and J shed 7 bases, with 4 bases lying between them. Germline CDR1 reads GTSNPN; CDR2 reads SVGIG (reference sequence). The CDR3 is 11 residues long. CDR3 in amino acids: CAWSVENIQYF. The CDR3 DNA follows: TGTGCCTGGAGTGTCGAGAACATTCAGTACTTC.

This rearrangement joins TRBV19 to TRBJ1-5; no definite D call. Trimming removed 2 bases from V and 5 bases from J, with 10 bases in between. Per germline, CDR1 LNHDA and CDR2 SQIVND (reference sequence). CDR3 length: 14 amino acids. CDR3 loop: CASSILSRDQPQHF. The CDR3 DNA follows: TGTGCCAGTAGTATATTATCGAGGGATCAGCCCCAGCATTTT.

This clone showed up just a few times. V usage is TRBV5-1 and J usage is TRBJ1-4; D uncertain. V was pared by 3 bases and J by 8 bases, with 17 bases between. Germline CDR1 reads SGHRS; CDR2 reads YFSETQ. The CDR3 totals 15 residues. The CDR3 bases are TGCGCCAGCAGCTGGGTTTCGGGGTCCGGGGAAAAACTGTTTTTT. Encoded protein: CASSWVSGSGEKLFF.

V and J are TRBV6-4 and TRBJ1-1; TRBD1 matches 9 bases. This CDR3 spans 14 amino acids. V shed 6 bases and J 10 bases; nucleotides not matched to a gene: 12. Germline CDR1 is MRHNA and CDR2 is SNTAGT. CDR3 region: CASSPSGDRDVAFF. In nucleotides, the CDR3 is TGTGCCAGCAGCCCCTCGGGGGACAGGGATGTAGCTTTCTTT.